This T cell receptor (beta chain) was identified during a study of human T cells and chemical hapten exposure. At the level of the study: There were per-sample TCR yield variations, arising mainly from small pooled library volume differences.

The sample's time point: patch test 3, about 24 weeks after DPC sensitization. Treatment here: therapeutic diphenylcyclopropenone sensitization with weekly scalp DPC. Alopecia patients between 18 and 70 years old and suitable for DPC were used as donors. Total RNA was extracted from unfractionated whole blood. This clonotype was seen more than once but under ten times. The CDR3 has 15 amino acids. Germline trimming cut 4 bases from V and 6 bases from J; bases unmatched to any gene: 6. The library gave individual cDNA molecules unique molecular identifiers. TCRdb re-called the RACE reads with MiXCR, one entry per CDR3 protein. Counted here are some 89,000 distinct CDR3 sequences, roughly a quarter occurring once; the ten biggest clones make up 9% to 12%.

Sequencing was performed on whole blood, taken in connection with sensitization to the hapten diphenylcyclopropenone (DPC). This sequence was found in a man aged 35 to 55 with alopecia areata. Some clones in this sample may be carry-over from other donors' samples. J is TRBJ2-2 and V is TRBV12-3 or TRBV12-4; 9 nucleotides align to TRBD2. For the CDR3, the DNA is TGTGCCAGCAGTTGGGACAGCGGGAGGCCCGGGGAGCTGTTTTTT. Encoded protein: CASSWDSGRPGELFF.